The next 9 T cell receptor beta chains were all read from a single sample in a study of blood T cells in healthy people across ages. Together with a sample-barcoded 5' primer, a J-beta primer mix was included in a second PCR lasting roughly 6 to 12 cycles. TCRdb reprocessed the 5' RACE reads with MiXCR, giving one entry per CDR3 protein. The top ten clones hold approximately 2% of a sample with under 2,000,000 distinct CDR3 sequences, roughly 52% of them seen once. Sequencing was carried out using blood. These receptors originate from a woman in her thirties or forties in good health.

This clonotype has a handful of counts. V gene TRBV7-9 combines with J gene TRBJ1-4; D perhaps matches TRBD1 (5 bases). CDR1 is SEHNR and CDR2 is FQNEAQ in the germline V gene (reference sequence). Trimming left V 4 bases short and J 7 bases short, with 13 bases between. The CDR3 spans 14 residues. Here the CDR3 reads CASSWGKDVEKLFF. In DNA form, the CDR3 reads TGTGCCAGCAGCTGGGGGAAGGACGTTGAAAAACTGTTTTTT.

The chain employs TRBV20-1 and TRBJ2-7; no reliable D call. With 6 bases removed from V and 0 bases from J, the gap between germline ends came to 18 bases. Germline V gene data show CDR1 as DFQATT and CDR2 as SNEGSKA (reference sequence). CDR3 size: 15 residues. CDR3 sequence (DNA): TGCAGTGCCTTGTCGATGGTGGGAACCTCCTACGAGCAGTACTTC. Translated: CSALSMVGTSYEQYF.

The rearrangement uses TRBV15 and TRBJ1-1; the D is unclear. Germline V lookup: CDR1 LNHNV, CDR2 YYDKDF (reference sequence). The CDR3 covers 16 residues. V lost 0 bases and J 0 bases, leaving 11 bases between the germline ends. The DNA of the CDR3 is TGTGCCACCAGCAGAGATAGAGGCAGACTGAACACTGAAGCTTTCTTT. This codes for CATSRDRGRLNTEAFF.

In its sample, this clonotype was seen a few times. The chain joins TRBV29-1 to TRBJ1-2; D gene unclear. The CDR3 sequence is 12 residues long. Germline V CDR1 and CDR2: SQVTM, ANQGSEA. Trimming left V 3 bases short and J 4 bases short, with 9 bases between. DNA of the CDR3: TGCAGCGTTGAGCCGGGGTCCTATGGCTACACCTTC. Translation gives CSVEPGSYGYTF.

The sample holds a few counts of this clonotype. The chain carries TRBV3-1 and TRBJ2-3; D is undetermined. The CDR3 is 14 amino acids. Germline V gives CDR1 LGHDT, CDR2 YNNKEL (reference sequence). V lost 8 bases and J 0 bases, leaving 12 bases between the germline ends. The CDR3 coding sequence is TGTGCCAGCGGGTACACCCGAAGCACAGATACGCAGTATTTT. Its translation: CASGYTRSTDTQYF.

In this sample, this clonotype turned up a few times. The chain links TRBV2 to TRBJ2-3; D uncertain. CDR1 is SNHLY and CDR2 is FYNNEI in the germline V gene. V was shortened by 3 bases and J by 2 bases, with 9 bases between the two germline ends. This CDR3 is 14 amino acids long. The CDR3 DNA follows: TGTGCCAGCAGTGAGACTGGAATCACAGATACGCAGTATTTT. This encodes CASSETGITDTQYF.

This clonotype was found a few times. CDR3 coding DNA: TGTGCCAGCAGTAAGGGACAGGGGGCTATAGATACGCAGTATTTT. Encoded protein: CASSKGQGAIDTQYF. This chain connects TRBV6-6 to TRBJ2-3; 12 bases fit TRBD1. From germline, CDR1 is MNHNY and CDR2 SVGAGI (reference sequence). The CDR3 has 15 amino acids. V gave up 5 bases and J gave up 5 bases; unmatched junction bases: 5.

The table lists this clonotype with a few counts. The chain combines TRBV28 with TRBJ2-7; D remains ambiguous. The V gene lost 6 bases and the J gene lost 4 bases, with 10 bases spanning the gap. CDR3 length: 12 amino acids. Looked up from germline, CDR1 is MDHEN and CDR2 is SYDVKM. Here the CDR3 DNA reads TGTGCCAGCAGCCAATCAAGGTACGAGCAGTACTTC. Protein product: CASSQSRYEQYF.

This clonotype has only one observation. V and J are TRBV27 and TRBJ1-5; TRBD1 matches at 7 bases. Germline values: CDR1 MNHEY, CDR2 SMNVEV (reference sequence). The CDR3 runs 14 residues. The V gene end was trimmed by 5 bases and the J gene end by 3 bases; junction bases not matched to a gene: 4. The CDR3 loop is CASSRTGINQPQHF. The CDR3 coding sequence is TGTGCCAGCAGTCGGACAGGTATCAATCAGCCCCAGCATTTT.